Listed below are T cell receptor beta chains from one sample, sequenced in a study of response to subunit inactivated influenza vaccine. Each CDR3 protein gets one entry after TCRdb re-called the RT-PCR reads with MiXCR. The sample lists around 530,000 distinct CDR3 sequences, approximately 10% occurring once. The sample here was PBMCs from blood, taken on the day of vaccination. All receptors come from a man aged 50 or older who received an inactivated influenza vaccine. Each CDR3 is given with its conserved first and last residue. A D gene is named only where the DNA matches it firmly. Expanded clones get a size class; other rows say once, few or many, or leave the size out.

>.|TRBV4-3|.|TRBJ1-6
CASSQRGVRSPLHF
TGCGCCAGCAGCCAAAGGGGAGTGAGATCACCCCTCCACTTT
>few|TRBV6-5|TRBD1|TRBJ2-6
CASSYTRDRILTF
TGTGCCAGCAGTTACACAAGGGACAGGATCCTGACTTTC
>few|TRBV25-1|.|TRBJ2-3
CASSEFSLGDTQYF
TGTGCCAGCAGTGAATTCTCCCTAGGGGATACGCAGTATTTT
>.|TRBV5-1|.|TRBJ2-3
CASSLAGLTSTDTQYF
TGCGCCAGCAGCTTGGCCGGACTGACTAGCACAGATACGCAGTATTTT
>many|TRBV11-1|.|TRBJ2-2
CASLRGEFGHPNTGELFF
TGTGCCAGCCTACGGGGAGAGTTCGGACACCCGAACACCGGGGAGCTGTTTTTT
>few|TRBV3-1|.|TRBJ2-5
CASSPTAETQYF
TGTGCCAGCAGCCCGACGGCGGAGACCCAGTACTTC
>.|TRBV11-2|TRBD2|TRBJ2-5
CASSLVFLAGGIQETQYF
TGTGCCAGCAGCTTAGTGTTTCTAGCGGGGGGCATACAAGAGACCCAGTACTTC
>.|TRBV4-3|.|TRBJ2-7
CASSQGPTGSPSYEQYF
TGCGCCAGCAGCCAAGGCCCCACAGGGTCCCCTTCCTACGAGCAGTACTTC
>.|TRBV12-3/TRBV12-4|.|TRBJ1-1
CASRSDRVGTEAFF
TGTGCCAGCCGCAGCGACCGGGTGGGCACTGAAGCTTTCTTT
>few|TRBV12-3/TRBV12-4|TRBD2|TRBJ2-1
CASSLAGSGGALSEQFF
TGTGCCAGCAGTTTAGCGGGTAGCGGGGGGGCCTTAAGTGAGCAGTTCTTC
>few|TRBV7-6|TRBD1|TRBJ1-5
CASSGATGSSAQHF
TGTGCCAGCAGCGGAGCGACAGGGTCTTCGGCCCAGCATTTT
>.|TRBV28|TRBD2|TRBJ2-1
CASSPPVLAGRDEQFF
TGTGCCAGCAGTCCCCCCGTGCTAGCGGGGAGGGATGAGCAGTTCTTC
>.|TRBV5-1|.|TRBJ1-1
CASSVMAGTANTEAFF
TGCGCCAGCAGCGTGATGGCCGGGACGGCGAACACTGAAGCTTTCTTT
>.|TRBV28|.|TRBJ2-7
CASSLGGSDEQYF
TGTGCCAGCAGTTTAGGGGGGTCGGACGAGCAGTACTTC
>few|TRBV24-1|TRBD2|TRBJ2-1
CATSDGGGYNEQFF
TGTGCCACCAGTGACGGGGGGGGATACAATGAGCAGTTCTTC
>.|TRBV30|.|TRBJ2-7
CAWSETSYEQYF
TGTGCCTGGAGCGAGACTAGCTACGAGCAGTACTTC
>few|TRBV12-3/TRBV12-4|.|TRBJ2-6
CASALGANVLTF
TGTGCCAGCGCTTTGGGGGCCAACGTCCTGACTTTC
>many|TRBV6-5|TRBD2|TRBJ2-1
CASSWVWAGGSNEQFF
TGTGCCAGCAGTTGGGTCTGGGCGGGGGGCTCCAATGAGCAGTTCTTC
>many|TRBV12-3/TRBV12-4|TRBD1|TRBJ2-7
CASSPGGTGPYEQYF
TGTGCCAGCAGTCCAGGCGGGACAGGGCCCTACGAGCAGTACTTC
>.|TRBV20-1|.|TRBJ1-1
CSAPWAGGQNTEAFF
TGCAGTGCTCCGTGGGCCGGAGGCCAGAACACTGAAGCTTTCTTT
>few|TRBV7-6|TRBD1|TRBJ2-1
CASSRDRGSNEQFF
TGTGCCAGCAGCCGGGACAGGGGCTCCAATGAGCAGTTCTTC
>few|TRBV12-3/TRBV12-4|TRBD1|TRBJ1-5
CASSLAGTGGSNQPQHF
TGTGCCAGCAGTTTAGCCGGGACAGGGGGAAGCAATCAGCCCCAGCATTTT